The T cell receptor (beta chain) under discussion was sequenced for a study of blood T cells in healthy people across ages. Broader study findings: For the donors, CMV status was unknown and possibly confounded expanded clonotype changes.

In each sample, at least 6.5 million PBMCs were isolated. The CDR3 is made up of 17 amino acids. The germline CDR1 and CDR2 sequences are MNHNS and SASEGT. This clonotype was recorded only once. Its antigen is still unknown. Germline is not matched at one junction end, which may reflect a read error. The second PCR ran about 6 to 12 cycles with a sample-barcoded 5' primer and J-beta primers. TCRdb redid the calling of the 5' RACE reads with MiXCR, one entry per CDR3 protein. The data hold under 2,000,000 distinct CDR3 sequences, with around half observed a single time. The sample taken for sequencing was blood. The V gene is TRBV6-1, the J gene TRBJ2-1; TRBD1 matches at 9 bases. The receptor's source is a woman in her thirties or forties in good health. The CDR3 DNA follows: TGCGCCAGCAGAAAAGGGACAGGGAACCTCAAAGGCAATGAGCAGTTCTTC. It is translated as CASRKGTGNLKGNEQFF.